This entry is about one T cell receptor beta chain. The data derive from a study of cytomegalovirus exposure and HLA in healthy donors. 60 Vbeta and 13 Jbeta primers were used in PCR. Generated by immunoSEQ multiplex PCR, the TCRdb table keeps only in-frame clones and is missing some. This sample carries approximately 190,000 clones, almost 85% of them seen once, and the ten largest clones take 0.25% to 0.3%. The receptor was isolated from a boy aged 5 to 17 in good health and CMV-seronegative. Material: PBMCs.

The chain's CDR3 is CASSKSSGSNEQFF. CDR3 DNA: TGTGCCAGTAGTAAGTCTAGCGGGAGCAATGAGCAGTTCTTC. This sequence joins TRBV19 and TRBJ2-1; TRBD2 matches 10 bases. The junction had 3 bases not matched to a gene; V was cut back by 4 bases and J by 6 bases. Germline V gene sequence: CDR1 LNHDA, CDR2 SQIVND (reference sequence). The CDR3 length is 14 residues.